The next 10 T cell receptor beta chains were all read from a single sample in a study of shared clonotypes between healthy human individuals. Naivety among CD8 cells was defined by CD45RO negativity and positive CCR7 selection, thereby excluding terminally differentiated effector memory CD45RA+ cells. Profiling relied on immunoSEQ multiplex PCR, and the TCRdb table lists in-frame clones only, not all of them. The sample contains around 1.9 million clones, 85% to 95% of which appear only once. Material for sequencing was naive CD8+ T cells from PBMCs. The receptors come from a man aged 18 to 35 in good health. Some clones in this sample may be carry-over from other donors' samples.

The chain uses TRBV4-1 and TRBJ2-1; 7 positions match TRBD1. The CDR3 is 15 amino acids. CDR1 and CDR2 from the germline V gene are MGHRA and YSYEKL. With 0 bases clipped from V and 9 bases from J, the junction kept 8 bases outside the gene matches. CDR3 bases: TGCGCCAGCAGCCAAGAAGGTCGACAGGGTAGTGAGCAGTTCTTC. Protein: CASSQEGRQGSEQFF.

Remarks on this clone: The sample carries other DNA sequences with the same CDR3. CDR3 sequence (DNA): TGTGCCAGCAGTCCTCAGGGGGCTGGCTACGAGCAGTACTTC. This gives the protein CASSPQGAGYEQYF. The chain combines TRBV27 with TRBJ2-7, with TRBD1 matching over 8 bases. This CDR3 has 14 amino acids. After removal of 5 bases from V and 3 bases from J, the junction contained 6 bases not matched to a gene. In germline, CDR1 is MNHEY, CDR2 SMNVEV (reference sequence).

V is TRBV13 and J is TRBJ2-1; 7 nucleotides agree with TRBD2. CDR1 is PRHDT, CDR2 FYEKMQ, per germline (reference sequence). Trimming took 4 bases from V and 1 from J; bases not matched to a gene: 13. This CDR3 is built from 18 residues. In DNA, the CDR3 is TGTGCCAGCAGCTCGTACCCCCCGCTAGCGGAGTCCTACAATGAGCAGTTCTTC. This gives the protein CASSSYPPLAESYNEQFF.

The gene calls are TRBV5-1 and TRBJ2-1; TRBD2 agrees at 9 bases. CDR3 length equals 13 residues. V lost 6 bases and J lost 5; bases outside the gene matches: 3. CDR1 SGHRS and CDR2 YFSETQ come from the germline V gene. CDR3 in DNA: TGCGCCAGCACCCTAGCGGGACACAATGAGCAGTTCTTC. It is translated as CASTLAGHNEQFF.

CDR3 bases: TGTGCCAGTAGTCCCCGGGACAGGGATGGGCGGTTCTTC. Translated: CASSPRDRDGRFF. The chain links TRBV19 to TRBJ2-1, with 9 nucleotides matching TRBD1. The CDR3 has 13 amino acids. CDR1 and CDR2 from the germline V gene are LNHDA and SQIVND (reference sequence). The J segment lost 15 bases and the V segment lost 5 bases, leaving 11 bases of the junction unmatched.

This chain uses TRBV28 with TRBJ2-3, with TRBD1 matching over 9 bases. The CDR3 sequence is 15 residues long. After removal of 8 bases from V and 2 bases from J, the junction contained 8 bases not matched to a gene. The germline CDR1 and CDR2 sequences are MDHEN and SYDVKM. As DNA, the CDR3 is TGTGCCAGCGGATACAGGGGGCGCGACACAGATACGCAGTATTTT. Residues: CASGYRGRDTDTQYF.

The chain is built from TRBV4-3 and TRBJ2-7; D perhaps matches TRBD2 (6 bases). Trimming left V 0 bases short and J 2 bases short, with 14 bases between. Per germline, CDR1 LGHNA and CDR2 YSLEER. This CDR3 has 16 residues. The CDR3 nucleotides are TGCGCCAGCAGCCAAGATTTGGCTAGCGTGGCCTACGAGCAGTACTTC. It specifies CASSQDLASVAYEQYF.

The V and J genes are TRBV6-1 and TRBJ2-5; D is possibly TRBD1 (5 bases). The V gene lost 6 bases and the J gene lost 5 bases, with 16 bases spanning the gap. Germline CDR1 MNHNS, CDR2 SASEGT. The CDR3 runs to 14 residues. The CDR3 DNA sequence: TGTGCCAGCAGAACCAGGGTCGGTCATGAGACCCAGTACTTC. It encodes CASRTRVGHETQYF.

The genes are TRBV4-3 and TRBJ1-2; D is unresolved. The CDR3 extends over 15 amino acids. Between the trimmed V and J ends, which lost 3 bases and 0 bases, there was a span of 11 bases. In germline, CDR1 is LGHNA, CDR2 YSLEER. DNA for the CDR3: TGCGCCAGCAGCCACAATCCGGAGACTAACTATGGCTACACCTTC. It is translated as CASSHNPETNYGYTF.

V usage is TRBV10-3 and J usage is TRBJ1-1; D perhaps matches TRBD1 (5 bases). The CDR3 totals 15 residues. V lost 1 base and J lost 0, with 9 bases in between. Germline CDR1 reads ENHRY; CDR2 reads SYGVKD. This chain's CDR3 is CAISEFQGVNTEAFF. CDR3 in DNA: TGTGCCATCAGTGAGTTTCAAGGGGTGAACACTGAAGCTTTCTTT.